This record looks at one TCR beta chain sequence and its context. The assay was immunoSEQ multiplex PCR, and TCRdb's table has in-frame clones only and misses some. The sample holds 500,000 to 850,000 clones, over 75% seen once. The V gene end was trimmed by 5 bases and the J gene end by 7 bases; junction bases not matched to a gene: 8. The germline V gene has CDR1 MDHEN and CDR2 SYDVKM. The CDR3 runs to 13 residues. This entry comes from a study of shared T cell receptors in the human thymus. This sample was shared with a second study, whose subject was human thymus T cells. Turning to that study: Corrective heart surgery yielded resections, and these provided the thymus tissue. Thymic TCR repertoires of unrelated people reportedly overlapped highly.

The sample consisted of thymocytes. The receptor was derived from a boy in the first two years of life with a congenital heart defect. This chain connects TRBV28 to TRBJ2-7; TRBD2 matches 7 bases. The CDR3 nucleotides are TGTGCCAGCAGTCGGGACTACGGCAAAGAGCAGTACTTC. Protein sequence: CASSRDYGKEQYF.